This T cell receptor (beta chain) is drawn from a study of CD4 T cells in relation to SARS-CoV-2 and coronaviruses. About the research overall: ViraFEST: approximately 10-day antigen culture of PBMCs, then TCR beta CDR3 sequencing. The HLA restriction of the shared crossreactive spike epitopes was mapped.

For this clone: The antigen remains undetermined.

CD4+ T cells from unexposed donors were obtained before the COVID-19 pandemic (2011-2018). The cells were cultured for around ten days before CD4+ T cells were isolated. Cultures held roughly 2 million PBMCs per well with approximately 9.8 IU/ml IL-2. Sequencing was performed with immunoSEQ multiplex PCR; in TCRdb, only in-frame clones are kept and a portion is missing. The sample records more than 20,000 clones, about 80% being singletons. The CDR3 contains 14 residues. V lost 9 bases, J lost 1 base, and 15 bases lay in between. Germline values: CDR1 SNHLY, CDR2 FYNNEI. The V gene is TRBV2, the J gene TRBJ1-2; no reliable D call. Sequenced sample: CD4+ T cells from PBMCs, cultured in vitro. The TCR was taken from a human donor in good health. The CDR3: CARTTRTDNYGYTF. The CDR3 coding sequence is TGTGCCAGAACCACGCGAACTGATAACTATGGCTACACCTTC.